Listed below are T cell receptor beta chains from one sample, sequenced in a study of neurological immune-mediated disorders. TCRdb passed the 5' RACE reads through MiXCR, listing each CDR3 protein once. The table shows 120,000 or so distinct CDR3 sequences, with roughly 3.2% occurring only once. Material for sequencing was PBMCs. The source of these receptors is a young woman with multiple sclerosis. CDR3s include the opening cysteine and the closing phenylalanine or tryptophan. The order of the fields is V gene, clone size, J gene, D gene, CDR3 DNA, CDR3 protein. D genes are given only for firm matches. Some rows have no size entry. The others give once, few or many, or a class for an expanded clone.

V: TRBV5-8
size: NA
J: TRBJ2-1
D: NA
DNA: TGTGCCTTTAATGCGCAGTTCTTC
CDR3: CAFNAQFF

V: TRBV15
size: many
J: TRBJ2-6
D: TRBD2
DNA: TGTGCCACCAGCGTAGCGGGTTTATCTGGGGCCAACGTCCTGACTTTC
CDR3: CATSVAGLSGANVLTF

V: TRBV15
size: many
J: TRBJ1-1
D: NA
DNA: TGTGCCACCAGCAGTGAGGCCGGGAAACTCACTGAAGCTTTCTTT
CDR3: CATSSEAGKLTEAFF

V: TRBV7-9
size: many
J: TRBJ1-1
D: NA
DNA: TGTGCCAGCAGCCCTGCAACGCGGGACACTGAAGCTTTCTTT
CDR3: CASSPATRDTEAFF

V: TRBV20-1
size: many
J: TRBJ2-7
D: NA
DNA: TGCAGTGCTAGTCCGGGACTCGGGACTTCCGAGCAGTACTTC
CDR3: CSASPGLGTSEQYF

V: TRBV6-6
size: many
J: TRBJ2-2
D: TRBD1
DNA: TGTGCCAGCAGTTATCCCGACAGGGTTTCAGTTTCCGGGGAGCTGTTTTTT
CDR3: CASSYPDRVSVSGELFF

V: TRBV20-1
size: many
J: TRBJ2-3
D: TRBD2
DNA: TGCAGTGCTAGAGGACTAGCGGGGGCCACTAGCACAGATACGCAGTATTTT
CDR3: CSARGLAGATSTDTQYF

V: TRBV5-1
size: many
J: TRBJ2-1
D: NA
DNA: TGCGCCAGCAGCTTGGTAGGGGGTCTTGAGCAGTTCTTC
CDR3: CASSLVGGLEQFF

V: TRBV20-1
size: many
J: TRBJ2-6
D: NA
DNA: TGCAGTGCTAGAGATCTGGCCTCTGGGGCCAACGTCCTGACTTTC
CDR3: CSARDLASGANVLTF

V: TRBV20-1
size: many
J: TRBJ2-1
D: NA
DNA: TGCAGTGCTCAGAACTGGGGGCGAGACAATGAGCAGTTCTTC
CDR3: CSAQNWGRDNEQFF

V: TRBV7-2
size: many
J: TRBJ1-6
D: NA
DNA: TGTGCCAGCAGCCGCCTGACAGGCGGACGGAATTTGGGCTATAATTCACCCCTCCACTTT
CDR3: CASSRLTGGRNLGYNSPLHF

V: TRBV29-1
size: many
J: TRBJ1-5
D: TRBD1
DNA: TGCAGCGTTGGGACAGGGAGCAATCAGCCCCAGCATTTT
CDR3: CSVGTGSNQPQHF

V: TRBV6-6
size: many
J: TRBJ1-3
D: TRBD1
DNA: TGTGCCAGCAGTGGCCACGACAGGGCCCTCGGAAACACCATATATTTT
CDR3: CASSGHDRALGNTIYF

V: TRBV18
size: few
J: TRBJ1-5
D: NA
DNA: TGTGCCAGCTCACCACAGTTCCTGGACACTAATAGCAATCAGCCCCAGCATTTT
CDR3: CASSPQFLDTNSNQPQHF

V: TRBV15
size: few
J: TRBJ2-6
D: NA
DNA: TGTGCCACCAGCAGAGATCTGGCGGGCGGGGCCAACGTCCTGACTTTC
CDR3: CATSRDLAGGANVLTF

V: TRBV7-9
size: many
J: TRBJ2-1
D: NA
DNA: TGTGCCAGCAGCTTGCCTAGTAGCTCCTACAATGAGCAGTTCTTC
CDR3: CASSLPSSSYNEQFF

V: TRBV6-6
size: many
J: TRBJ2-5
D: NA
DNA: TGTGCCAGCAAGTCCGGGACCGGGGAGACCCAGTACTTC
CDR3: CASKSGTGETQYF

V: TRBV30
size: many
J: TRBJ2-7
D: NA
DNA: TGTGCCTGGAGTGTAGGGGGGGTCGGGTACGAGCAGTACTTC
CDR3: CAWSVGGVGYEQYF

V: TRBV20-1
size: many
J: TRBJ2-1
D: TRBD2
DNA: TGCAGTGCTCAGAGCGGGGGGCTTAACAATGAGCAGTTCTTC
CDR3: CSAQSGGLNNEQFF

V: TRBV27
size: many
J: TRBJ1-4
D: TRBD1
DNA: TGTGCCAGCAGTCCATCGGGACAGGTTAATGAAAAACTGTTTTTT
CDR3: CASSPSGQVNEKLFF

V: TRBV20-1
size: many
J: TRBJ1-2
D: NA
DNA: TGCAGTGCTAGCGAGACAGGCGATAACTATGGCTACACCTTC
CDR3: CSASETGDNYGYTF

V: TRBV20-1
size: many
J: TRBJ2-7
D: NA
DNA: TGCAGTGCTAGAGGGGCAGGGGTTTCCTACGAGCAGTACTTC
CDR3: CSARGAGVSYEQYF

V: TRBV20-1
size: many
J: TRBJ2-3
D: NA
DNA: TGCAGTGCCAATACAGGGTACACAGATACGCAGTATTTT
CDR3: CSANTGYTDTQYF

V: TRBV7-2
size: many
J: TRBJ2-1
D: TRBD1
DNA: TGTGCCAGCAGCCTACAGGGGAACTCCTACAATGAGCAGTTCTTC
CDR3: CASSLQGNSYNEQFF

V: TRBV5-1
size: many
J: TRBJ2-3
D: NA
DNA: TGCGCCAGCCACACCGGGACCTCCACAGATACGCAGTATTTT
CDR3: CASHTGTSTDTQYF

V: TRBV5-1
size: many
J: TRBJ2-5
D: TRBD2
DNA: TGCGCCAGCAGTGCCCTAGCGGGAACACAAGAGACCCAGTACTTC
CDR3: CASSALAGTQETQYF

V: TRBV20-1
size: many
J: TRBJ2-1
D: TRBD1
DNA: TGCAGTGCTCGACACTACCGGGACAGGGAACGACGAAACAATGAGCAGTTCTTC
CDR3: CSARHYRDRERRNNEQFF

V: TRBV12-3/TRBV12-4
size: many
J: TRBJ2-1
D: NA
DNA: TGTGCCAGCAGCCTCGCCGGGGGCAATGAGCAGTTCTTC
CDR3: CASSLAGGNEQFF

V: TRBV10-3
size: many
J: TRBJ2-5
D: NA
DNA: TGTGCCATCAGTGAGTCCCGGGAAGAGACCCAGTACTTC
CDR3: CAISESREETQYF

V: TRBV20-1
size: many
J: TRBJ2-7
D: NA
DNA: TGCAGTGCTAGAGATCGTCCTTACGAGCAGTACTTC
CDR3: CSARDRPYEQYF

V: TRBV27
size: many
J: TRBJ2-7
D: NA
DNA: TGTGCCAGCACCCCATCAGGGGGGTCCTTCTACGAGCAGTACTTC
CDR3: CASTPSGGSFYEQYF

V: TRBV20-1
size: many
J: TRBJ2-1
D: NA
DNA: TGCAGTGCGGCGGGACAGCCCTCCTACAATGAGCAGTTCTTC
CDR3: CSAAGQPSYNEQFF

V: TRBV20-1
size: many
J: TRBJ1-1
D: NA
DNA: TGCAGTGCTAGAGATCCGCGGGGGAGTAACACTGAAGCTTTCTTT
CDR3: CSARDPRGSNTEAFF

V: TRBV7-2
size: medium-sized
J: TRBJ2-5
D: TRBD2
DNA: TGTGCCAGCAGCTCCTCGACTAGCCCCCAACAAGAGACCCAGTACTTC
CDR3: CASSSSTSPQQETQYF

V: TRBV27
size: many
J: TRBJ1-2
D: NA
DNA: TGTGCCAGCAGTCTAGGTGGGGGCGCTAACTATGGCTACACCTTC
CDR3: CASSLGGGANYGYTF

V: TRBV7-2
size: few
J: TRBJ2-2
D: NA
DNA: TGTGCCAGGGGAGTCATAAACACCGGGGAGCTGTTTTTT
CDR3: CARGVINTGELFF

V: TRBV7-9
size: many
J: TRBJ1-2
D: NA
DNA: TGTGCCAGCAGCTTACCCCCGACAGGTACTAACTATGGCTACACCTTC
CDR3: CASSLPPTGTNYGYTF

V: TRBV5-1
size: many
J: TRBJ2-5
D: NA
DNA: TGCGCCAGCAGCTTGGCCGGGGAAGAACAAGAGACCCAGTACTTC
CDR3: CASSLAGEEQETQYF

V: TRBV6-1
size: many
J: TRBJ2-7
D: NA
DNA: TGTGCCAGCAGTGAATTTTACAACTACGAGCAGTACTTC
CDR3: CASSEFYNYEQYF

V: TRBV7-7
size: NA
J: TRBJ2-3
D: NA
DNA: TGTGCCAGCAGCCAACTCCCCGGGGCGGATACGCAGTATTTT
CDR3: CASSQLPGADTQYF

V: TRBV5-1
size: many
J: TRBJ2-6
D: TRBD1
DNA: TGCGCCAGCAGCTGGACAGGGGCCGGGGCCAACGTCCTGACTTTC
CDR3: CASSWTGAGANVLTF

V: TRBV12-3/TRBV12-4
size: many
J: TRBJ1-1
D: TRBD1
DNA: TGTGCCAGCAGTATCCAGGGGGCGAGGAACACTGAAGCTTTCTTT
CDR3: CASSIQGARNTEAFF